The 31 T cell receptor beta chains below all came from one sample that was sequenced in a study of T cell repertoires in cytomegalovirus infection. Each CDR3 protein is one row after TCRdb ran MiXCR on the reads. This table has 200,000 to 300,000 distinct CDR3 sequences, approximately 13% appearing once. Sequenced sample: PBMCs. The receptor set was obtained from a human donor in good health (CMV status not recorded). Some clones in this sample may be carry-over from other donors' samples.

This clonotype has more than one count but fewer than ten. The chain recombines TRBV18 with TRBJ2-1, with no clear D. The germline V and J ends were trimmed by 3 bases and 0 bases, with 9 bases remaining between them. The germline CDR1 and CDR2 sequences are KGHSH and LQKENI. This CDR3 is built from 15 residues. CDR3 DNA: TGTGCCAGCTCACCGTCTAGGAGCTCCTACAATGAGCAGTTCTTC. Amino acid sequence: CASSPSRSSYNEQFF.

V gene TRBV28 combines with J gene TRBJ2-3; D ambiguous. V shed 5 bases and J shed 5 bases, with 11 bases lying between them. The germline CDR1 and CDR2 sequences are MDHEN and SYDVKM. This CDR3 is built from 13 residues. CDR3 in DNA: TGTGCCAGCAGTGTCCTCTGGGGAGATACGCAGTATTTT. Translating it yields CASSVLWGDTQYF.

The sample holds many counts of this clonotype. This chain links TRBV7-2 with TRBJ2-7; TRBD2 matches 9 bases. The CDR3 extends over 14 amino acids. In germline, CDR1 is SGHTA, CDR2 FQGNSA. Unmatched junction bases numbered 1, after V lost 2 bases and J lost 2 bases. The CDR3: CASSLLAGPYEQYF. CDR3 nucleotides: TGTGCCAGCAGCTTACTAGCGGGACCCTACGAGCAGTACTTC.

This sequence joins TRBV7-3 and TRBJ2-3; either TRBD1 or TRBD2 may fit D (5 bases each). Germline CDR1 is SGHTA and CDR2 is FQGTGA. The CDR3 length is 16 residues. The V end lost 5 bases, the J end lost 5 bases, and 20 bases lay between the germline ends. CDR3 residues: CASSPRRQGREDTQYF. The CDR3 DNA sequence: TGTGCCAGCAGCCCCCGGAGGCAGGGTAGGGAAGATACGCAGTATTTT. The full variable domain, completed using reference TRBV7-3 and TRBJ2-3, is GAGVSQTPSNKVTEKGKYVELRCDPISGHTALYWYRQSLGQGPEFLIYFQGTGAADDSGLPNDRFFAVRPEGSVSTLKIQRTERGDSAVYLCASSPRRQGREDTQYFGPGTRLTVL.

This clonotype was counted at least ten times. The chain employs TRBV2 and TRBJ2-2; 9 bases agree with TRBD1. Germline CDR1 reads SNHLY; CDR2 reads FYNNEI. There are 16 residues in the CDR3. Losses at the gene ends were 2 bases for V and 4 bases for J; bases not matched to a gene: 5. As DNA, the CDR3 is TGTGCCAGCAGTGAAAGGACAGGGGCTTCCACCGGGGAGCTGTTTTTT. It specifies CASSERTGASTGELFF. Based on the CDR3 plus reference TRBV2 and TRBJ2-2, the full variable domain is EPEVTQTPSHQVTQMGQEVILRCVPISNHLYFYWYRQILGQKVEFLVSFYNNEISEKSEIFDDQFSVERPDGSNFTLKIRSTKLEDSAMYFCASSERTGASTGELFFGEGSRLTVL.

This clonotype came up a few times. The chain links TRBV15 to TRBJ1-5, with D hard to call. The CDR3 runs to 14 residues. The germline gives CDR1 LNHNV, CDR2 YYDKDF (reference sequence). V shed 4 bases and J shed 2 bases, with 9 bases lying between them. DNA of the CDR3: TGTGCCACCAGCATAGATAAGGGCAATCAGCCCCAGCATTTT. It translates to CATSIDKGNQPQHF.

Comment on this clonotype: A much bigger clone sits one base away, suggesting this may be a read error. CDR3 in DNA: TGTGCCAGCAGCTTGAACGGGCAGCTACAAGATACCCAGTACTTC. Amino acids: CASSLNGQLQDTQYF. The V and J genes are TRBV5-4 and TRBJ2-5, with D hard to call. This CDR3 is 15 amino acids long. Germline loops: CDR1 SGHNT, CDR2 YYREEE (reference sequence).

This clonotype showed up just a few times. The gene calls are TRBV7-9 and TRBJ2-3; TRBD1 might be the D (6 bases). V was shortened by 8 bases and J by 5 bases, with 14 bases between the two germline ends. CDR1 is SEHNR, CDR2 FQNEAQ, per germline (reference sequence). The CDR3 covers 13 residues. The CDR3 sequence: CASEVNREDTQYF. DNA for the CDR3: TGTGCCAGCGAGGTAAACAGGGAAGATACGCAGTATTTT.

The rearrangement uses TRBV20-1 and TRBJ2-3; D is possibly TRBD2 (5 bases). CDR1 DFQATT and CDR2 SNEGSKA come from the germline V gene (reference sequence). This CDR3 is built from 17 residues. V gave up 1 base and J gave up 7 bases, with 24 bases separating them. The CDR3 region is CSARGGPQVGEVYTQYF. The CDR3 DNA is TGCAGTGCTAGAGGTGGCCCACAAGTCGGGGAAGTATATACGCAGTATTTT.

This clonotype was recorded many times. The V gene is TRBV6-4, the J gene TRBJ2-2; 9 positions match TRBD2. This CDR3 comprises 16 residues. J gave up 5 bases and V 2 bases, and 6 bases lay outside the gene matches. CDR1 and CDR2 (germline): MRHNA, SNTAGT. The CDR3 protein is CASSDTAGGPTGELFF. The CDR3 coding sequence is TGTGCCAGCAGTGACACAGCGGGGGGTCCGACCGGGGAGCTGTTTTTT.

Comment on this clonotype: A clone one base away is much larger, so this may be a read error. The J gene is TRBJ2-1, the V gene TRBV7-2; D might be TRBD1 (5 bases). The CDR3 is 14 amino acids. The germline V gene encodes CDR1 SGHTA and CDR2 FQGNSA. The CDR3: CASSIQVVYKEQFF. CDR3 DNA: TGTGCCAGCAGTATACAGGTGGTATACAAGGAGCAGTTCTTC.

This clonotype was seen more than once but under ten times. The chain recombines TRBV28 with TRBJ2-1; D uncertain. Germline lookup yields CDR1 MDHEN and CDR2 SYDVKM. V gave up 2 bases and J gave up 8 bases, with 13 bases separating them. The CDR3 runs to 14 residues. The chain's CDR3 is CASSLVVDPHEQFF. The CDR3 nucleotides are TGTGCCAGCAGTTTAGTCGTAGATCCGCATGAGCAGTTCTTC.

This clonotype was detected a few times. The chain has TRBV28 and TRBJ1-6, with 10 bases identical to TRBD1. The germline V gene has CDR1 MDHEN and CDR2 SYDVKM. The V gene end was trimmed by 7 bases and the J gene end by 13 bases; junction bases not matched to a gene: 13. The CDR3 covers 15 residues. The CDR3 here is CASKLTGQGNPPLHF. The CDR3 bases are TGTGCCAGCAAACTAACGGGACAGGGGAACCCGCCCCTCCACTTT.

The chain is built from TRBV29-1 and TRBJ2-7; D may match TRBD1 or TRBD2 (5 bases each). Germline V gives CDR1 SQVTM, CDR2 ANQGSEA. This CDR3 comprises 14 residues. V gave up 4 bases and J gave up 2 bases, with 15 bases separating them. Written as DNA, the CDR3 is TGCAGCGTTGCTTCTGGGACGCAGGCCTACGAGCAGTACTTC. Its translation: CSVASGTQAYEQYF.

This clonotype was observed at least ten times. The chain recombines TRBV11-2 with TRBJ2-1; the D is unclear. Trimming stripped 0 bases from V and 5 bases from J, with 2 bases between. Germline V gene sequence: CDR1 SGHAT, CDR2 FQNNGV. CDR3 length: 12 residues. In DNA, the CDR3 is TGTGCCAGCAGCTTAGAGAACAATGAGCAGTTCTTC. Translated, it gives CASSLENNEQFF.

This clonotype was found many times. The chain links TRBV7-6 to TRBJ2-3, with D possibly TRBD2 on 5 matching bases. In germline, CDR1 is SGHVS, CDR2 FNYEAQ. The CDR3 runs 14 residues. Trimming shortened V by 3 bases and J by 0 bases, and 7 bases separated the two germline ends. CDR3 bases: TGTGCCAGCAGCTTGGACTGGAGCACAGATACGCAGTATTTT. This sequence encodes CASSLDWSTDTQYF.

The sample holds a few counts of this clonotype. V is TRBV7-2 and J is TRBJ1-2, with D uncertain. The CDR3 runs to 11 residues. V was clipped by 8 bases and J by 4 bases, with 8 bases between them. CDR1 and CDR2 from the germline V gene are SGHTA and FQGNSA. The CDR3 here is CASSFGYGYTF. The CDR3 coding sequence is TGTGCCAGCTCCTTTGGCTATGGCTACACCTTC.

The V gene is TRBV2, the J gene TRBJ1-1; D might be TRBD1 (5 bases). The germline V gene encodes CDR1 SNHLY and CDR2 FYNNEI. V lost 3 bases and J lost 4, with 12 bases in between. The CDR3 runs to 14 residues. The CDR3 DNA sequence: TGTGCCAGCAGTGATTACGGGGGGGTCACTGAAGCTTTCTTT. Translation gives CASSDYGGVTEAFF.

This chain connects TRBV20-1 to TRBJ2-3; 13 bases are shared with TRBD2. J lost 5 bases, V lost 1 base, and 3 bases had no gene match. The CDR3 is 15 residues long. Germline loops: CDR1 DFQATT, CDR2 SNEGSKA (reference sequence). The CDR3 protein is CSARAGLAGVDTQYF. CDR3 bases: TGCAGTGCTAGAGCCGGACTAGCGGGAGTAGATACGCAGTATTTT.

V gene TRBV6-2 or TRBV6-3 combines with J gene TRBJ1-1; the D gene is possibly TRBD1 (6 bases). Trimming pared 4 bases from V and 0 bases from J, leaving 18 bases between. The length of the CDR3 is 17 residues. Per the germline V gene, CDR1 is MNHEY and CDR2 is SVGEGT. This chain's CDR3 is CASSWGLRRPVNTEAFF. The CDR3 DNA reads TGTGCCAGCAGTTGGGGGCTCAGACGACCGGTGAACACTGAAGCTTTCTTT.

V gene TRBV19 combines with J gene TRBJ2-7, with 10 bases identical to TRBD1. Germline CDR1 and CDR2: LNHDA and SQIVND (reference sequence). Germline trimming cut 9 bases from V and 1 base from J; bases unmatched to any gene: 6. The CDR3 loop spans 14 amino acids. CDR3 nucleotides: TGTGCCAGCGCGACAGGGGGCGTTTCCTACGAGCAGTACTTC. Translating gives CASATGGVSYEQYF.

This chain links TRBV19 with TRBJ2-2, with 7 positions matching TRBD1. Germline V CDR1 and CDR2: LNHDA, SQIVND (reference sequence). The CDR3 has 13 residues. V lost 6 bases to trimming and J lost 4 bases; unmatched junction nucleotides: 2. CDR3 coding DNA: TGTGCCAGTAGCAACAGGGGCACCGGGGAGCTGTTTTTT. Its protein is CASSNRGTGELFF.

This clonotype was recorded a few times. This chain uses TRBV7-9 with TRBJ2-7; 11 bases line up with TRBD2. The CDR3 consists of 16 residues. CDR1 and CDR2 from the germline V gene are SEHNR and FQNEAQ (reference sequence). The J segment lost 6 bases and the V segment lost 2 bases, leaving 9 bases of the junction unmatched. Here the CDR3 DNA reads TGTGCCAGCAGCTTATTACCGGGACTAGCGGCTCCCGAGCAGTACTTC. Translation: CASSLLPGLAAPEQYF. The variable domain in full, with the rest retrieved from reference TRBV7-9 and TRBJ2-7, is DTGVSQNPRHKITKRGQNVTFRCDPISEHNRLYWYRQTLGQGPEFLTYFQNEAQLEKSRLLSDRFSAERPKGSFSTLEIQRTEQGDSAMYLCASSLLPGLAAPEQYFGPGTRLTVT.

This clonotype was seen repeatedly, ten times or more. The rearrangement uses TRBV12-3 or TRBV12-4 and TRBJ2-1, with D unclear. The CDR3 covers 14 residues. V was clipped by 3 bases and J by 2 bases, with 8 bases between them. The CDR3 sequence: CASSFTEAYNEQFF. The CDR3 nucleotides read TGTGCCAGCAGTTTTACCGAGGCCTACAATGAGCAGTTCTTC.

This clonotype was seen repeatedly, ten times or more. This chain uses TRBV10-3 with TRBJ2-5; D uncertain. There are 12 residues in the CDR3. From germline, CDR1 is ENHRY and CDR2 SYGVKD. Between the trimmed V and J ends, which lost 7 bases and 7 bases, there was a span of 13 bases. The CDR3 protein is CAIKINDGTQYF. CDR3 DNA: TGTGCCATCAAGATCAACGACGGGACCCAGTACTTC.

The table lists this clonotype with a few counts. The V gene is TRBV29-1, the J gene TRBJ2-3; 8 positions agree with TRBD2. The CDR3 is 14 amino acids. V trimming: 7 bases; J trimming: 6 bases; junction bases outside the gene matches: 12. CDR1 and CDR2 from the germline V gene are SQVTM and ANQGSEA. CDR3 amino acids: CSGKRGSGADTQYF. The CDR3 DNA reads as TGCAGCGGTAAAAGGGGTAGCGGGGCCGATACGCAGTATTTT.

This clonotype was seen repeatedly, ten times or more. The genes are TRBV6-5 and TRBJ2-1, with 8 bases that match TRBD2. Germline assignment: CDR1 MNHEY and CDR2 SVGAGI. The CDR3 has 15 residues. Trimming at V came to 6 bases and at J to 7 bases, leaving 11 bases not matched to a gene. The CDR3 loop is CASSKSGSRGNEQFF. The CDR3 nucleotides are TGTGCCAGCAGCAAAAGCGGGAGTCGAGGGAATGAGCAGTTCTTC.

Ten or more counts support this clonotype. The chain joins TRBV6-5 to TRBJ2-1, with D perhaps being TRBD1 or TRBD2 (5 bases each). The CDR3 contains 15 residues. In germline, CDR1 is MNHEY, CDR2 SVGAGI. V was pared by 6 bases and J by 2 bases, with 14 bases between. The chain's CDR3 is CASSPGLGAYNEQFF. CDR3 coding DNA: TGTGCCAGCAGCCCAGGGCTGGGGGCCTACAATGAGCAGTTCTTC.

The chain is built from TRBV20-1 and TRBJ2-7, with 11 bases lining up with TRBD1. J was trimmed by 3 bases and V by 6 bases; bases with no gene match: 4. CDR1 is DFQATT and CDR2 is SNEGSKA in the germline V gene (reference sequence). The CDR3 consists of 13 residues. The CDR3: CSAGTGGIYEQYF. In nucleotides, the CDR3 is TGCAGTGCAGGGACAGGGGGAATCTACGAGCAGTACTTC.

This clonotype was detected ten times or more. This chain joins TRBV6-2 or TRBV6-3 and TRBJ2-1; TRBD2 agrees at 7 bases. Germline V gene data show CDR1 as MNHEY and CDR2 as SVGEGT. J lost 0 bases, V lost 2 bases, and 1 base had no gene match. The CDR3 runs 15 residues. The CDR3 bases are TGTGCCAGCAGTTACGCGGGAGCCTCCTACAATGAGCAGTTCTTC. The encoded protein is CASSYAGASYNEQFF.

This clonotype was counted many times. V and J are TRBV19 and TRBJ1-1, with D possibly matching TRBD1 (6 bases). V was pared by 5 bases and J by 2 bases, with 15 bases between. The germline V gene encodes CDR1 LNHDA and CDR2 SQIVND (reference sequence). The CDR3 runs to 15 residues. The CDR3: CASSGVEGTNTEAFF. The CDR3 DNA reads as TGTGCCAGTAGTGGGGTAGAGGGGACAAACACTGAAGCTTTCTTT.